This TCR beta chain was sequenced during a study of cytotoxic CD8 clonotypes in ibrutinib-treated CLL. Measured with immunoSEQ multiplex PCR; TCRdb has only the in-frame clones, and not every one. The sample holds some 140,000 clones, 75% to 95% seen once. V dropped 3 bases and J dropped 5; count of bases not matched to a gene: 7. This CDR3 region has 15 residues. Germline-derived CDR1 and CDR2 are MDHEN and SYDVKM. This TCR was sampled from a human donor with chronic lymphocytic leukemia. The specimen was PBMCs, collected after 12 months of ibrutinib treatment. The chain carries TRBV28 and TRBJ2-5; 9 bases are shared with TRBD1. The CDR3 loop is CASSFVDRGDETQYF. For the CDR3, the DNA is TGTGCCAGCAGTTTCGTGGACAGGGGAGACGAGACCCAGTACTTC.